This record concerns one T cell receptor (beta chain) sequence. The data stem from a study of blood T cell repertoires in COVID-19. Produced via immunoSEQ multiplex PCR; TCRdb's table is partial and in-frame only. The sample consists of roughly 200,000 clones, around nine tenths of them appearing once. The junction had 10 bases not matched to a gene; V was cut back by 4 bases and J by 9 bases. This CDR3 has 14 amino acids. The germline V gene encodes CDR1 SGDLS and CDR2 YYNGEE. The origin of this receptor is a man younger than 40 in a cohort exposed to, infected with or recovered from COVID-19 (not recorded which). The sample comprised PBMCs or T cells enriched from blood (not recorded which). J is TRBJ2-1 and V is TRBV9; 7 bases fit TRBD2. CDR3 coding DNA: TGTGCCAGCAGCCGCCTCGGACTAGACATTGAGCAGTTCTTC. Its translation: CASSRLGLDIEQFF.